The rows below give T cell receptor beta chains drawn from one sample of a study of cytomegalovirus exposure and HLA in healthy donors. Libraries were prepared by immunoSEQ multiplex PCR; TCRdb keeps only in-frame clonotypes and omits some of them. The sample contains fewer than 120,000 clones, 85% to 90% of which appear only once. The specimen was PBMCs. The receptors shown here come from a woman aged 30 to 39 in good health and CMV-seropositive. CDR3s include the opening cysteine and the closing phenylalanine or tryptophan. D genes are given only for firm matches. Only part of the rows carry a size: once, few, many, or a class if the clone is expanded.

V	D	size	J	CDR3	DNA
TRBV9	NA	NA	TRBJ1-1	CASSTDGGQNTEAFF	TGTGCCAGCAGCACAGATGGGGGACAGAACACTGAAGCTTTCTTT
TRBV5-4	TRBD2	NA	TRBJ2-1	CASSRLAGRYNEQFF	TGTGCCAGCAGCCGGCTAGCGGGAAGGTACAATGAGCAGTTCTTC
TRBV5-1	TRBD1	NA	TRBJ1-3	CASSLRGQGPSGNTIYF	TGCGCCAGCAGCTTGAGGGGACAGGGACCCTCTGGAAACACCATATATTTT
TRBV4-3	NA	NA	TRBJ1-4	CASSRSATNEKLFF	TGCGCCAGCAGCAGGAGTGCAACTAATGAAAAACTGTTTTTT
TRBV21-1	NA	NA	TRBJ2-7	CASSAEADSAYEQYF	TGTGCCAGCAGCGCCGAGGCTGACTCGGCCTACGAGCAGTACTTC
TRBV12-5	NA	NA	TRBJ1-5	CASGGQLGQPQHF	TGTGCTAGTGGCGGACAGTTGGGCCAGCCCCAGCATTTT
TRBV7-9	TRBD2	NA	TRBJ2-7	CASSFSGSRYEQYF	TGTGCCAGCAGCTTTAGCGGGAGTCGATACGAGCAGTACTTC
TRBV30	TRBD1	NA	TRBJ1-1	CAWDRENTEAFF	TGTGCCTGGGACAGGGAAAACACTGAAGCTTTCTTT
TRBV6-5	TRBD1	NA	TRBJ1-2	CASRGTGDYGYTF	TGTGCCAGCAGGGGGACAGGAGACTATGGCTACACCTTC
TRBV5-4	NA	few	TRBJ1-6	CASSLDRDNSPLHF	TGTGCCAGCAGCTTGGACAGGGATAATTCACCCCTCCACTTT
TRBV13	NA	NA	TRBJ2-5	CASSAQVEAQYF	TGTGCCAGCAGCGCACAGGTTGAGGCCCAGTACTTC
TRBV28	TRBD1	NA	TRBJ1-2	CASSQQGARYGYTF	TGTGCCAGCAGTCAACAGGGGGCGCGCTATGGCTACACCTTC
TRBV28	NA	NA	TRBJ1-2	CASSAHQGNYGYTF	TGTGCCAGCAGCGCTCATCAGGGGAACTATGGCTACACCTTC
TRBV9	TRBD1	once	TRBJ1-6	CASSVGDRGFNSPLHF	TGTGCCAGCAGCGTAGGGGACAGGGGATTTAATTCACCCCTCCACTTT
TRBV6-6	NA	NA	TRBJ1-1	CASSYGMNTEAFF	TGTGCCAGCAGTTACGGCATGAACACTGAAGCTTTCTTT
TRBV30	TRBD2	NA	TRBJ2-3	CAWSGGGSTDTQYF	TGTGCCTGGTCGGGAGGGGGTAGCACAGATACGCAGTATTTT
TRBV12-2	NA	NA	TRBJ2-7	CASRLEGLAGGPGYEQYF	TGTGCAAGTCGCTTAGAGGGACTAGCGGGAGGGCCTGGGTACGAGCAGTACTTC
TRBV7-9	NA	NA	TRBJ2-1	CASSTLTVTEDNEQFF	TGTGCCAGCAGCACATTGACCGTGACAGAGGACAATGAGCAGTTCTTC
TRBV15	TRBD2	NA	TRBJ2-1	CATSSGLASYNEQFF	TGTGCCACCAGCAGTGGACTAGCGTCCTACAATGAGCAGTTCTTC
TRBV6-6	NA	NA	TRBJ1-1	CASRRTEMNTEAFF	TGTGCCAGCAGAAGGACAGAGATGAACACTGAAGCTTTCTTT
TRBV4-1	NA	NA	TRBJ1-2	CASSQDSVFASSIWYTF	TGCGCCAGCAGCCAAGATTCGGTTTTCGCCTCCTCTATTTGGTACACCTTC
TRBV5-4	TRBD2	NA	TRBJ2-7	CASSLGGTSGSIEQYF	TGTGCCAGCAGCTTGGGAGGGACTAGCGGGAGCATCGAGCAGTACTTC
TRBV4-1	NA	NA	TRBJ1-5	CASSPGRDSDWNQPQHF	TGCGCCAGCAGCCCCGGTAGGGACTCCGACTGGAATCAGCCCCAGCATTTT
TRBV6-5	TRBD1	NA	TRBJ1-1	CASRGYRGGTEAFF	TGTGCCAGCAGAGGATACAGGGGCGGCACTGAAGCTTTCTTT
TRBV4-1	NA	NA	TRBJ2-2	CASSPPGGRRGGELFF	TGCGCCAGCAGCCCCCCTGGGGGGAGGAGGGGCGGGGAGCTGTTTTTT
TRBV19	TRBD1	NA	TRBJ1-2	CASSRLQGDGYTF	TGTGCCAGTAGTAGACTACAGGGGGATGGCTACACCTTC
TRBV12-5	NA	few	TRBJ2-3	CASGLDSLITDTQYF	TGTGCTAGTGGTTTGGACAGTTTAATCACAGATACGCAGTATTTT